This T cell receptor (beta chain) is drawn from a study of cytomegalovirus exposure and HLA in healthy donors. Regarding the study as a whole: Accurate prediction of most subjects' HLA-A and HLA-B alleles from TCR beta sequences was reported. Being productive about 87% or about 30% of the time was typical of most TCR beta V segments in an earlier analysis.

PCR primers comprised 60 Vbeta and 13 Jbeta primers. TCRdb keeps only in-frame clones here, not all; method: immunoSEQ multiplex PCR. The table records approximately 190,000 clones, over 80% of them present only once. Trimming pared 6 bases from V and 6 bases from J, leaving 15 bases between. The length of the CDR3 is 13 residues. Germline V gives CDR1 MNHEY, CDR2 SMNVEV (reference sequence). This clone occurred once. The antigen remains unidentified. Specimen: PBMCs. The TCR comes from a man aged 35-49 years in good health and CMV-seropositive. The V and J genes are TRBV27 and TRBJ2-7; D might be TRBD2 (5 bases). Written as DNA, the CDR3 is TGTGCCAGCAGCTCAACACTAGGGTTCGAGCAGTACTTC. Translation gives CASSSTLGFEQYF.